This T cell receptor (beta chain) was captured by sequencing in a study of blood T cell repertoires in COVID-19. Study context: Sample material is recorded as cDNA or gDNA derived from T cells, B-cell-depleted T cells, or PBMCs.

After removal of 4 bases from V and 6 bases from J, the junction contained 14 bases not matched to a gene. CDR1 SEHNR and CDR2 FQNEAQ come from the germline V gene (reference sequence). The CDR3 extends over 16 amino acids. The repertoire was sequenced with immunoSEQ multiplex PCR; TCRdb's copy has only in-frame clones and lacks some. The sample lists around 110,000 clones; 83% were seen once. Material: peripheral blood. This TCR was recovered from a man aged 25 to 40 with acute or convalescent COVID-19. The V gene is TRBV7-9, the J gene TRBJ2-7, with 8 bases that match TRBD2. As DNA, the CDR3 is TGTGCCAGCAGCTCATCGGGACTAGGGGACTTGGGCGAGCAGTACTTC. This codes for CASSSSGLGDLGEQYF. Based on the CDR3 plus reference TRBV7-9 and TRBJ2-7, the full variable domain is DTGVSQNPRHKITKRGQNVTFRCDPISEHNRLYWYRQTLGQGPEFLTYFQNEAQLEKSRLLSDRFSAERPKGSFSTLEIQRTEQGDSAMYLCASSSSGLGDLGEQYFGPGTRLTVT.